The 9 T cell receptor beta chains presented below share a single source sample, sequenced in a study of blood T cell repertoires in COVID-19. Generated by immunoSEQ multiplex PCR, the TCRdb table keeps only in-frame clones and is missing some. The sample holds 230,000 or so clones, roughly 87% seen once. Sequencing used peripheral blood. The receptors here all came from a man aged 35 to 55 with active or convalescent COVID-19.

The rearrangement links TRBV27 to TRBJ1-2, with TRBD1 as a possible D gene (6 bases). Germline values: CDR1 MNHEY, CDR2 SMNVEV (reference sequence). The germline V and J ends were trimmed by 5 bases and 2 bases, with 18 bases remaining between them. The CDR3 spans 16 residues. In DNA, the CDR3 is TGTGCCAGCAGTCAATTCGGGACACCCAAAAACTATGGCTACACCTTC. It specifies CASSQFGTPKNYGYTF.

The chain has TRBV9 and TRBJ2-2, with 8 bases identical to TRBD2. Germline CDR1 reads SGDLS; CDR2 reads YYNGEE. J gave up 5 bases and V 6 bases, and 12 bases lay outside the gene matches. The CDR3 extends over 16 amino acids. The CDR3 reads CASNPFAGGGTGELFF. The CDR3 region has the DNA TGTGCCAGCAACCCTTTTGCGGGAGGTGGAACCGGGGAGCTGTTTTTT.

CDR3 bases: TGCAGCGTCGGGGACAGAGCGAACACTGAAGCTTTCTTT. This sequence encodes CSVGDRANTEAFF. V and J are TRBV29-1 and TRBJ1-1; TRBD1 aligns across 7 bases. The CDR3 runs 13 residues. V trimming: 6 bases; J trimming: 1 base; junction bases outside the gene matches: 5. Germline-derived CDR1 and CDR2 are SQVTM and ANQGSEA.

CDR3 nucleotide sequence: TGTGCCAGCAGAGAGGGAGGGGGTAGGGCCGGGGAGCTGTTTTTT. Protein sequence: CASREGGGRAGELFF. The chain couples TRBV6-1 to TRBJ2-2; weak D call: TRBD2 (7 bases). The CDR3 has 15 amino acids. Germline CDR1 and CDR2: MNHNS and SASEGT. V was clipped by 6 bases and J by 6 bases, with 17 bases between them.

The chain uses TRBV27 and TRBJ1-5; no reliable D call. The CDR3 is 15 residues long. Looked up from germline, CDR1 is MNHEY and CDR2 is SMNVEV (reference sequence). V gave up 0 bases and J gave up 1 base, with 7 bases separating them. The CDR3 spells CASSLSAGSNQPQHF. CDR3 nucleotides: TGTGCCAGCAGTTTATCGGCGGGGAGCAATCAGCCCCAGCATTTT.

The genes are TRBV5-8 and TRBJ2-1; the match to TRBD1 covers 10 bases. The CDR3 is made up of 14 amino acids. Germline values: CDR1 SGHTS, CDR2 YDEGEE. After removal of 1 base from V and 8 bases from J, the junction contained 3 bases not matched to a gene. CDR3 bases: TGTGCCAGCAGCTTGATCGACAGGGGGCATGAGCAGTTCTTC. Translating gives CASSLIDRGHEQFF.

The V gene is TRBV2, the J gene TRBJ1-5, with 7 bases lining up with TRBD1. The CDR3 has 13 residues. V lost 5 bases, J lost 6 bases, and 4 bases stayed unmatched. Germline CDR1 and CDR2: SNHLY and FYNNEI. CDR3 protein: CASSLTGSQPQHF. The CDR3 DNA reads as TGTGCCAGCAGTTTGACAGGGAGTCAGCCCCAGCATTTT.

This clone was observed a single time. The chain combines TRBV3-1 (or the pseudogene TRBV3-2) with TRBJ1-2; D is uncertain. The CDR3 length is 14 residues. V shed 4 bases and J shed 7 bases, with 16 bases lying between them. Germline assignment: CDR1 LGHDT and CDR2 YNNKEL (reference sequence). The CDR3 nucleotides are TGTGCCAGCAGCCCCGGAGAGATGAGAAGTGGCTACACCTTC. This translates into CASSPGEMRSGYTF.

To note about this clone: This same CDR3 is encoded by further DNA sequences in the sample. V gene TRBV2 combines with J gene TRBJ1-5; 11 bases match TRBD1. The germline V gene encodes CDR1 SNHLY and CDR2 FYNNEI. The CDR3 has 14 amino acids. Trimming took 4 bases from V and 7 from J; bases not matched to a gene: 3. This chain's CDR3 is CASSGGQGDQPQHF. The CDR3 DNA is TGTGCCAGCAGTGGGGGACAGGGGGACCAGCCCCAGCATTTT.